This TCR beta chain is drawn from a study of cytomegalovirus exposure and HLA in healthy donors. Study-wide points: A later analysis associated some 18,000 TCR beta sequences with HLA alleles at a 0.05 false discovery rate. Most sequenced TCRs were rare (though some public TCRs occurred in many donors). Later analysis identified a missense DCLRE1C variant that was linked to TCR beta V- and J-gene trimming.

V dropped 0 bases and J dropped 0 bases, with 12 bases sitting between them. The CDR3 length is 17 residues. The germline V gene encodes CDR1 KGHSH and CDR2 LQKENI. A note on this clone: No antigen is known for it.

60 Vbeta and 13 Jbeta primers were used in PCR. The table came from immunoSEQ multiplex PCR; TCRdb's copy has only in-frame clones and leaves some out. The profile covers 140,000 to 150,000 clones, with over 75% appearing a single time and 2.5% to 3% taken by the ten largest. The sequence was obtained from a woman aged 25 to 39 in good health and CMV-seronegative. The sequenced sample consisted of PBMCs. V is TRBV18 and J is TRBJ2-1; TRBD2 is a possible D gene (5 bases). The CDR3 protein is CASSPPSSRSSYNEQFF. DNA of the CDR3: TGTGCCAGCTCACCACCGTCTAGCAGGAGCTCCTACAATGAGCAGTTCTTC.